The T cell receptor beta chain under discussion was sequenced for a study of blood T cells in healthy people across ages (dated by TCRdb to about 2015). Background for the entire study: In model experiments, roughly one uniquely barcoded TCR beta cDNA molecule per two T cells was captured by template switching. The study measured age-related changes in TCR beta repertoire diversity using deep sequencing normalized with unique cDNA molecular identifiers. Donors were grouped into four age groups: young (average roughly 17 years), middle-aged (around 39), aged (around 62) and long-lived (just over 80). To avoid experimental bias, donors of different ages were spread randomly across the sequencing lanes. For two donors (one aged 18 to 30 and one aged 80 or older), the study analyzed two additional independent replicas of 1 million unique cDNA reads from the same blood draw. The paper's findings and limits, for the study overall: Because donor CMV infection status was unknown, age-related changes in expanded clonotypes were potentially confounded. Estimates of total diversity based on one million sequenced T cells were regarded as lower bounds and as underestimates. There was a strong correlation between observed TCR beta diversity and the percentage of naive T cells measured by flow cytometry. Compared with the aged group, the long-lived group had more naive CD4+ T cells, fewer expanded clones and increased TCR diversity, a pattern suggesting age selection. As age increased, observed TCR beta diversity per million T cells dropped in a roughly linear way, and a significant reduction was already evident by age around 41. Because profiling used bulk unsorted PBMCs, naive and antigen-experienced compartments could not be compared conclusively.

CDR1 and CDR2, per the germline V gene (reference sequence), are DFQATT and SNEGSKA. V sheds 0 bases and J sheds 0 bases, leaving 10 bases between their ends. The CDR3 runs 15 residues from the cysteine to the phenylalanine. The entry retains the CDR3 DNA only, 45 bases that are in frame from base 1. This clonotype showed up just once. The clone's antigen remains unknown. No much larger clone exists at a distance of one base, and base qualities are not known. Systemically healthy Caucasian individuals from Russia, approximately 39 in total and aged roughly 6 to 100 years, were included as donors. Each donor gave around 9 milliliters of peripheral blood, collected into EDTA-treated Vacutainer tubes. Ficoll-Paque density-gradient centrifugation was used to isolate PBMCs, with at least 6 million obtained per sample. Trizol reagent was used to extract total RNA from the PBMCs, yielding at least 5.5 micrograms per sample. Naive CD45RAhigh/CD27high T cell percentages were measured by flow cytometry on a PBMC aliquot from every donor.

The library was produced with 5' RACE. The run used an Illumina HiSeq 2500. A second PCR of about 7 to 12 cycles was run with a J-beta primer mix and a sample-barcoded 5' primer. Each TCR beta cDNA molecule received a unique molecular identifier from a template-switch 5' adaptor carrying 12 random nucleotides. Each sample yielded at least 3 million CDR3-containing paired-end reads. First-strand cDNA synthesis was performed from all RNA using the Mint cDNA synthesis kit, with priming by a TRBC-specific oligonucleotide. All cDNA was treated with uracil-DNA glycosylase and then went through a first 18-cycle PCR with the universal primers M1SS and BC2_uni_R. The authors' analysis ran thus. For normalization, 1 million high-quality reads, each with a distinct molecular identifier, were randomly selected from each sample. Reads sharing molecular identifiers were discarded rather than binned into consensus sequences. MiTCR, set to a Q25 quality threshold and the strictest error-elimination algorithm, was used for CDR3 identification, clonotype clustering and error correction. A nonparametric unseen species model with Euler transformation was used to estimate a lower bound on total TCR beta diversity. In TCRdb, the public reads were trimmed at Q25 with fastp and aligned with MiXCR, with productive beta chains retained. Duplicate CDR3 protein sequences are folded into a single record with the most common DNA and genes. TCRdb's processing, not the authors', yielded these V and J calls. Across this sample there are roughly 2 million distinct CDR3 sequences, with roughly 52% seen only once. The leading ten clones occupy over 2% of the sample.

Material: blood. The receptor comes from a woman aged 40 to 50 in good health. The chain links TRBV20-1 with TRBJ2-3, with the D gene call left open. The bases read TGCAGTGCTAGAGATGTGTGGAGTAGCACAGATACGCAGTATTTT. It is translated as CSARDVWSSTDTQYF.